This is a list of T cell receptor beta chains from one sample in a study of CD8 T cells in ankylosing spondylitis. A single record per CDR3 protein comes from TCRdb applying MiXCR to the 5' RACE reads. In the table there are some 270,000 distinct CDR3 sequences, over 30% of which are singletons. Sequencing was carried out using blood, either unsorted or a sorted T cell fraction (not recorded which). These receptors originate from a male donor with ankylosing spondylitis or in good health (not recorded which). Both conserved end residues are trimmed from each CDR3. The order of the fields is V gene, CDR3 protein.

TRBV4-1	ASSQAELTPDTQY
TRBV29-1	SVEGTGPSNTGELF
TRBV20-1	SASGGQYNEQF
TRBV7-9	ASSAREGMSGGDTQY
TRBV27	ASSTRQGEQF
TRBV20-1	SASLAGATNEQF
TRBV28	ASSLGRGGYNEQF
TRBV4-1	ASSHGDRAMAF
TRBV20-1	SARRSGGAGETQY
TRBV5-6	ASSFVDRYNEQF
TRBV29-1	SVELGDEQY
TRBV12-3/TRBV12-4	ASSRTGTKTSYEQY
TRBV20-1	SPRIQTAANYGYT
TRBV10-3	ATSATVTGELF
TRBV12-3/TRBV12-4	ASSSRRGAGFLEQY
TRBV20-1	SAFFWTSGIWTQY
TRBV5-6	ASSLKWGTTDTQY
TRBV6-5	ASRGQNYEQY
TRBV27	ASTTSNRNEQY
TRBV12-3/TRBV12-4	ASSLIGDTYEQY
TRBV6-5	ASSYSGLAGPPDTQY
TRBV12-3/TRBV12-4	ASSLLWNEQF
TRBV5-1	ASSPRPGYQETQY
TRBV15	ATSRAGTGETQY
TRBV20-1	SARDIKGDTQY
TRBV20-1	SARERGVPSYNEQF
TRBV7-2	ASSLVTAANQPQH
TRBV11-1	ASSFGGITLSNTGELF